Below, 14 T cell receptor beta chains from the same sample are listed, as sequenced in a study of regulatory T cells in long-lasting Graves disease. Libraries of TCR beta came from iRepertoire HTBI primers plus Arm-PCR of CDR3 regions. TCRdb independently ran MiXCR on the multiplex PCR reads; one entry per CDR3 protein. Of approximately 400,000 distinct CDR3 sequences detected, 15% appear once; the ten largest clones hold 22%. Time point: newly diagnosed GD, antithyroid drugs for less than 3 months. PBMC RNA was the source of the TCR library. The source was peripheral blood mononuclear cells (PBMCs), collected at new diagnosis, from a patient treated with antithyroid drugs. These receptors were obtained from a female donor with Graves disease.

This clonotype came up many times. The chain combines TRBV2 with TRBJ2-5, with 11 positions matching TRBD2. The CDR3 contains 15 residues. V lost 4 bases and J lost 5; bases outside the gene matches: 6. Germline CDR1 SNHLY, CDR2 FYNNEI. The CDR3 here is CASSASSGRSETQYF. The CDR3 DNA is TGTGCCAGCAGTGCGTCTAGCGGGAGGAGCGAGACCCAGTACTTC.

This clonotype has ten or more counts. J is TRBJ2-1 and V is TRBV28; D not resolved. Trimming left V 5 bases short and J 0 bases short, with 8 bases between. The V gene's germline CDR1 is MDHEN and CDR2 SYDVKM. The CDR3 extends over 14 amino acids. The CDR3 is CASSVLSSYNEQFF. CDR3 DNA: TGTGCCAGCAGTGTATTGAGCTCCTACAATGAGCAGTTCTTC.

Ten or more counts support this clonotype. The CDR3 nucleotides are TGTGCCAGCCGAACCTTAACAGGGATCGGGCCGAACACTGAAGCTTTCTTT. Protein: CASRTLTGIGPNTEAFF. This chain connects TRBV12-3 or TRBV12-4 to TRBJ1-1, with a tentative D call TRBD1 (6 bases). With 8 bases removed from V and 1 base from J, the gap between germline ends came to 23 bases. The CDR3 consists of 17 residues.

This chain uses TRBV12-3 or TRBV12-4 with TRBJ2-2, with D possibly called TRBD1 or TRBD2 (5 bases each). The CDR3 contains 14 residues. Trimming removed 1 base at V and 6 bases at J, with 9 bases between. The CDR3, as DNA: TGTGCCAGCAGTTTAGGGGGGACGCCCGGGGAGCTGTTTTTT. This sequence encodes CASSLGGTPGELFF.

To note about this clonotype: This may stem from a read error, because a much larger clone lies one nucleotide away. V and J are TRBV6-2 or TRBV6-3 and TRBJ1-2; TRBD1 agrees at 9 bases. This CDR3 contains 19 residues. CDR1 and CDR2 from the germline V gene are MNHEY and SVGEGT. Unmatched junction bases numbered 24, after V lost 5 bases and J lost 8 bases. Here the CDR3 reads CASSNTGQGQGTGPGGYTF. As DNA, the CDR3 is TGTGCCAGCAGTAACACGGGACAGGGACAGGGAACGGGGCCGGGCGGCTACACCTTC.

This clonotype was detected many times. The CDR3 reads CASMRGPGTGSYEQYF. The CDR3 DNA follows: TGCGCCAGCATGAGGGGGCCTGGGACAGGATCCTACGAGCAGTACTTC. The V and J genes are TRBV5-1 and TRBJ2-7, with TRBD1 matching 8 bases. Per germline, CDR1 SGHRS and CDR2 YFSETQ. The CDR3 loop spans 16 amino acids. V was pared by 6 bases and J by 1 base, with 12 bases of the junction left unmatched.

There are many counts of this clonotype. The chain is built from TRBV20-1 and TRBJ2-1; D ambiguous. CDR1 DFQATT and CDR2 SNEGSKA come from the germline V gene (reference sequence). The CDR3 covers 14 residues. Trimming cost V 7 bases and J 0 bases, with 13 bases left between them. DNA of the CDR3: TGCAGTGTAGCTATTCCAGGCTCCTACAATGAGCAGTTCTTC. This gives the protein CSVAIPGSYNEQFF.

This clonotype was seen repeatedly, ten times or more. The CDR3 is CASSSSRTSGRTDTQYF. DNA for the CDR3: TGCGCCAGCAGCTCCTCCCGGACTAGCGGGCGCACAGATACGCAGTATTTT. V gene TRBV5-1 combines with J gene TRBJ2-3; TRBD2 agrees at 11 bases. The CDR3 contains 17 residues. Trimming cost V 3 bases and J 1 base; bases outside gene matches: 7. Germline CDR1 and CDR2: SGHRS and YFSETQ.

This clonotype was seen many times. The chain links TRBV30 to TRBJ1-2; D not resolved. CDR1 is GTSNPN, CDR2 SVGIG, per germline (reference sequence). The CDR3 loop spans 13 amino acids. Trimming took 6 bases from V and 1 from J, leaving 12 bases between them. CDR3: CACGKGINYGYTF. The CDR3 DNA is TGTGCCTGCGGAAAAGGGATTAACTATGGCTACACCTTC. The complete variable domain, with remaining parts taken from reference TRBV30 and TRBJ1-2, reads SQTIHQWPATLVQPVGSPLSLECTVEGTSNPNLYWYRQAAGRGLQLLFYSVGIGQISSEVPQNLSASRPQDRQFILSSKKLLLSDSGFYLCACGKGINYGYTFGSGTRLTVV.

This clonotype was observed many times. CDR3 protein: CASSERTGVSTDTQYF. The CDR3 DNA is TGTGCCAGCAGTGAAAGGACAGGGGTGAGCACAGATACGCAGTATTTT. The V and J genes are TRBV2 and TRBJ2-3; 9 bases fit TRBD1. The CDR3 covers 16 residues. Per germline, CDR1 SNHLY and CDR2 FYNNEI. After removal of 2 bases from V and 0 bases from J, the junction contained 3 bases not matched to a gene.

This clonotype was detected many times. The J gene is TRBJ1-2, the V gene TRBV12-3 or TRBV12-4, with unresolved D. V lost 6 bases and J 4 bases, leaving 15 bases between the germline ends. The CDR3 contains 14 residues. CDR3 region: CASSPLFRSYGYTF. CDR3 sequence (DNA): TGTGCCAGCAGCCCCTTATTCCGGTCCTATGGCTACACCTTC.

This clonotype was picked up many times. V usage is TRBV7-6 and J usage is TRBJ1-6; 7 bases fit TRBD1. The CDR3 runs to 15 residues. V lost 1 base, J lost 7 bases, and 4 bases stayed unmatched. Germline CDR1 reads SGHVS; CDR2 reads FNYEAQ. The CDR3 sequence: CASSLEGTANSPLHF. CDR3 DNA sequence: TGTGCCAGCAGCTTAGAAGGGACAGCGAATTCACCCCTCCACTTT.

This clonotype was seen many times. This rearrangement joins TRBV11-2 to TRBJ1-1; D possibly corresponds to TRBD1 (6 bases). The CDR3 consists of 15 residues. V lost 6 bases and J 2 bases, leaving 16 bases between the germline ends. The germline V gene encodes CDR1 SGHAT and CDR2 FQNNGV. CDR3 region: CASRPITGSNTEAFF. The CDR3 DNA sequence: TGTGCCAGCAGACCAATCACAGGGAGTAACACTGAAGCTTTCTTT.

This clonotype turned up a few times. The gene calls are TRBV2 and TRBJ1-4, with D hard to call. The CDR3 spans 13 residues. From germline, CDR1 is SNHLY and CDR2 FYNNEI. V gave up 7 bases and J gave up 2 bases, with 8 bases separating them. CDR3 amino acids: CASKRVTNEKLFF. The CDR3 DNA is TGTGCCAGCAAGAGGGTTACTAATGAAAAACTGTTTTTT. The whole variable domain, filled in from reference TRBV2 and TRBJ1-4, reads EPEVTQTPSHQVTQMGQEVILRCVPISNHLYFYWYRQILGQKVEFLVSFYNNEISEKSEIFDDQFSVERPDGSNFTLKIRSTKLEDSAMYFCASKRVTNEKLFFGSGTQLSVL.